This T cell receptor beta chain was identified in a study of cytomegalovirus exposure and HLA in healthy donors. Study-level background: A subsequent analysis reported that the roughly 120 validation repertoires were produced on the same platform that had also been used for the 550 to 750 first-cohort repertoires.

The donors belonged to the approximately 120-subject validation cohort, separate from the 666-subject first cohort. Measured with immunoSEQ multiplex PCR; TCRdb has only the in-frame clones, and not every one. The profile shows some 140,000 clones, roughly four fifths of them singletons. Trimming took off 4 bases at V and 3 bases at J, with 14 bases between the two ends. The CDR3 spans 16 residues. Germline lookup yields CDR1 SGHRS and CDR2 YFSETQ. General study results and limits: Most sequenced TCRs were rare (though some public TCRs occurred in many donors).

Concerning this clone: The antigen is undetermined.

V usage is TRBV5-1 and J usage is TRBJ1-6; a possible D gene is TRBD1 (5 bases). The source is a woman in her twenties or thirties in good health and CMV-seronegative. The sample was PBMCs. CDR3 residues: CASSPAGDGYNSPLHF. The CDR3 nucleotides are TGCGCCAGCAGCCCGGCGGGGGACGGCTATAATTCACCCCTCCACTTT.